The table lists the clone carrying this T cell receptor (beta chain) with many counts. Its target is unknown. In TCRdb, the 5' RACE reads were re-called with MiXCR into one record per CDR3 protein. Of 90,000 to 150,000 distinct CDR3 sequences detected, 7.2% appear once; the ten largest clones hold around 2.6%. The data belong to a study of T cells after yellow fever vaccination. Study-level points and caveats: Weaker in magnitude, the secondary response showed a faster peak on day 5 versus 15. Some clonotypes were seen in both the CD4 and the CD8 compartments. These made up a small share and likely arose from convergent recombination. Abundant clonotypes (contaminants from the bulk population) could be present in FACS-sorted repertoires.

Germline values: CDR1 MDHEN, CDR2 SYDVKM. Trimming cost V 4 bases and J 1 base, with 11 bases left between them. CDR3 size: 14 residues. The V and J genes are TRBV28 and TRBJ2-7; D not resolved. The TCR originated in a man between 18 and 35 years old who received the YFV17D yellow fever vaccine. Specimen: CD4+ T cells sorted from PBMCs, collected 35 to 50 days after the first yellow fever vaccination. CDR3 nucleotides: TGTGCCAGCAGTTCTCCACATATTTCCTACGAGCAGTACGTC. Translation gives CASSSPHISYEQYV.